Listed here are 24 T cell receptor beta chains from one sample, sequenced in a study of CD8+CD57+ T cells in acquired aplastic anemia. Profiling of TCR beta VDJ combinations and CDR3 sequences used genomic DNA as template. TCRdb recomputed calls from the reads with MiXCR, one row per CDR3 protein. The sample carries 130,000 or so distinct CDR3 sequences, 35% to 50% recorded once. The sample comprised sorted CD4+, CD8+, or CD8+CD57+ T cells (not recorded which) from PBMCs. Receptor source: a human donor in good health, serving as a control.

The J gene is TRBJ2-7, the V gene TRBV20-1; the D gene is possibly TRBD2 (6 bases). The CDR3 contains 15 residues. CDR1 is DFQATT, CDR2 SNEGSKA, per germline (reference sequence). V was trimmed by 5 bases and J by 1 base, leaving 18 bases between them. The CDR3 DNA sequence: TGCAGTGCTCGGGGACTCCGATACGGTTCCTACGAGCAGTACTTC. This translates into CSARGLRYGSYEQYF.

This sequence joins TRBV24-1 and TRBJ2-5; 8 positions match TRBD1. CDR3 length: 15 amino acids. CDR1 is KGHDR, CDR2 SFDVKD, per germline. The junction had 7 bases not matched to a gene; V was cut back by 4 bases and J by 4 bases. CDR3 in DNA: TGTGCCACCAGTGACAGGGGGCGGAAGGGAGAGACCCAGTACTTC. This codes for CATSDRGRKGETQYF.

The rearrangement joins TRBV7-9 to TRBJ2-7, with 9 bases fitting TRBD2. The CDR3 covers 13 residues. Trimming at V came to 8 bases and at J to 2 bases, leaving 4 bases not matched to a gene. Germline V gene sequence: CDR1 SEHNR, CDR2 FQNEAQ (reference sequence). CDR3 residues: CASGTSWAYEQYF. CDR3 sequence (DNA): TGTGCCAGCGGGACTAGCTGGGCCTACGAGCAGTACTTC.

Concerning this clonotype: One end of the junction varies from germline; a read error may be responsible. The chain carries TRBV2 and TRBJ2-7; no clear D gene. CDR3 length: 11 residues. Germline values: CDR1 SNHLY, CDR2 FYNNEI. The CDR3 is CASGPAYEQYF. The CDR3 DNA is TGTGCCAGCGGCCCCGCCTACGAGCAGTATTTC.

The CDR3 reads CASSQSPGQGVFF. As DNA, the CDR3 is TGTGCCAGCAGCCAAAGCCCCGGCCAGGGCGTCTTCTTC. The chain is built from TRBV3-1 and TRBJ2-1; the D gene is possibly TRBD1 (5 bases). CDR1 LGHDT and CDR2 YNNKEL come from the germline V gene (reference sequence). V was cut by 2 bases and J by 16 bases, with 18 bases left in between. This CDR3 region has 13 residues.

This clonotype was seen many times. The CDR3 sequence: CASSQTPTATNEKLFF. In DNA form, the CDR3 reads TGTGCCAGCAGCCAAACTCCGACAGCAACTAATGAAAAACTGTTTTTT. The chain links TRBV4-2 to TRBJ1-4; perhaps TRBD1 as D (5 bases). Germline-derived CDR1 and CDR2 are LGHNA and YNFKEQ. The CDR3 totals 16 residues. Trimming removed 2 bases from V and 0 bases from J, with 10 bases in between.

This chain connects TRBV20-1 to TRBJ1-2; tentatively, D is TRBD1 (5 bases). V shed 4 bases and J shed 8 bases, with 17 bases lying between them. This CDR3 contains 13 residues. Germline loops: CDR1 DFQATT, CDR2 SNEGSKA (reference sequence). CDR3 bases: TGCAGTGCTACGGACGGGACGGGTTGGGGCTACACCTTC. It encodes CSATDGTGWGYTF.

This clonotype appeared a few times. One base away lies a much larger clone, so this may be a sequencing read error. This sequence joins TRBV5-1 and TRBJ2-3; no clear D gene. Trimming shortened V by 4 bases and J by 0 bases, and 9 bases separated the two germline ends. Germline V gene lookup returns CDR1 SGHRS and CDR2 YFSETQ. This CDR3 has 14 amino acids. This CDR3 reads CASSRTTSTDTQYF. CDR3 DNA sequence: TGCGCCAGCAGCCGGACCACTAGCACAGATACGCAGTATTTT.

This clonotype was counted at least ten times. CDR3 residues: CASSLLRENEQFF. The DNA for the CDR3 is TGTGCCAGCAGCTTACTGCGGGAGAATGAGCAGTTCTTC. The chain has TRBV7-2 and TRBJ2-1; TRBD2 aligns across 7 bases. J lost 7 bases, V lost 2 bases, and 2 bases had no gene match. This CDR3 is built from 13 residues. Per the germline V gene, CDR1 is SGHTA and CDR2 is FQGNSA. Complete variable domain (other parts from reference TRBV7-2 and TRBJ2-1): GAGVSQSPSNKVTEKGKDVELRCDPISGHTALYWYRQSLGQGLEFLIYFQGNSAPDKSGLPSDRFSAERTGGSVSTLTIQRTQQEDSAVYLCASSLLRENEQFFGPGTRLTVL.

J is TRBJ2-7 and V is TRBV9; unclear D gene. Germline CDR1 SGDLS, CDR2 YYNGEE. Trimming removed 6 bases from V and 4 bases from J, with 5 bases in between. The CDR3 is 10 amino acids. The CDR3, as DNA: TGTGCCAGCACTCATTACGAGCAGTACTTC. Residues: CASTHYEQYF.

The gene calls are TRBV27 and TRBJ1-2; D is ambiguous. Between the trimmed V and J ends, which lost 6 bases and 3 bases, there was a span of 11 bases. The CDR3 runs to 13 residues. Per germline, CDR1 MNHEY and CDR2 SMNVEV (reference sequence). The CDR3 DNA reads TGTGCCAGCAGATCAAGCGACCACTATGGCTACACCTTC. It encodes CASRSSDHYGYTF.

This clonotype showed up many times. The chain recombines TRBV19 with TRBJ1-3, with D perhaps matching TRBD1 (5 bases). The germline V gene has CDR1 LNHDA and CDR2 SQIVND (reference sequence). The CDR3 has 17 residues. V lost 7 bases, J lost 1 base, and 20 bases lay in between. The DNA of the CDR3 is TGTGCCAGTAACGGGGGGATTAGGACATTATCTGGAAACACCATATATTTT. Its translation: CASNGGIRTLSGNTIYF.

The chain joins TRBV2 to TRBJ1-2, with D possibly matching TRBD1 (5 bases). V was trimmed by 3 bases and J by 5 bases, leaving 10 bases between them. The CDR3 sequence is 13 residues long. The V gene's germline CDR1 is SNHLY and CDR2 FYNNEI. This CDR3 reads CASSEGERYGYTF. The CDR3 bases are TGTGCCAGCAGTGAGGGGGAGAGGTATGGCTACACCTTC.

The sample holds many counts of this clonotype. As DNA, the CDR3 is TGTGCCAGCAGCTTAGAAGGCGGGAGTAACACCGGGGAGCTGTTTTTT. This codes for CASSLEGGSNTGELFF. The V and J genes are TRBV7-2 and TRBJ2-2; 7 positions agree with TRBD2. The CDR3 sequence is 16 residues long. The V gene end was trimmed by 1 base and the J gene end by 2 bases; junction bases not matched to a gene: 4. Per the germline V gene, CDR1 is SGHTA and CDR2 is FQGNSA.

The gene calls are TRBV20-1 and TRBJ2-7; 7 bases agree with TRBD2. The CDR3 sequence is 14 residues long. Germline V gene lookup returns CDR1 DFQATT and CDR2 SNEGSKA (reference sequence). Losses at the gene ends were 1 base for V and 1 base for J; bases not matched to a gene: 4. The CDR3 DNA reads TGCAGTGCTAGAGGACTAGCCTTGTCCTACGAGCAGTACTTC. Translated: CSARGLALSYEQYF.

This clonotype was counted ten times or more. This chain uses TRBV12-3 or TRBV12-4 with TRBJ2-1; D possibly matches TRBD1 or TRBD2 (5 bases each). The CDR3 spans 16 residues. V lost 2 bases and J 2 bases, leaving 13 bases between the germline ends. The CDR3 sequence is CASSLWSGSAYNEQFF. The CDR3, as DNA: TGTGCCAGCAGTTTATGGTCAGGGAGTGCCTACAATGAGCAGTTCTTC.

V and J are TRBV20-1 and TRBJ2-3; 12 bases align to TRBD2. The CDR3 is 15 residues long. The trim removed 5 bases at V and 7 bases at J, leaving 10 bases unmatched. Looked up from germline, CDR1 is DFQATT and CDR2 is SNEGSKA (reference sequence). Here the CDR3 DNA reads TGCAGTGCTCCCAGGACTAGCGGGGTGGCAAATACGCAGTATTTT. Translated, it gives CSAPRTSGVANTQYF.

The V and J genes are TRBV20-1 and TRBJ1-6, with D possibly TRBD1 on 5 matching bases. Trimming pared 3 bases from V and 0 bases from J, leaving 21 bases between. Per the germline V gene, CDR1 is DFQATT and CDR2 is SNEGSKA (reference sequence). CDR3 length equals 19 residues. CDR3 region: CSARPSTVGRSSYNSPLHF. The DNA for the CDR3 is TGCAGTGCTAGGCCCTCAACTGTGGGACGCAGCTCCTATAATTCACCCCTCCACTTT.

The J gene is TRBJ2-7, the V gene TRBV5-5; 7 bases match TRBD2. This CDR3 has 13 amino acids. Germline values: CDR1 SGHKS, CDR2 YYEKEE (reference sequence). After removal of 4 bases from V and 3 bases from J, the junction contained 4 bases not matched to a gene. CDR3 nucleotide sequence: TGTGCCAGCAGCCGTGGCGGGGGCTACGAGCAGTACTTC. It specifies CASSRGGGYEQYF.

CDR3 residues: CASSRNSAGTGASYEQYF. In DNA, the CDR3 is TGTGCCAGCAGTCGGAACTCTGCCGGGACAGGGGCCTCCTACGAGCAGTACTTC. The chain recombines TRBV11-1 with TRBJ2-7; 10 bases fit TRBD1. This CDR3 contains 18 residues. The trim removed 6 bases at V and 0 bases at J, leaving 14 bases unmatched. Germline V gives CDR1 SGHAT, CDR2 FQDESV (reference sequence).

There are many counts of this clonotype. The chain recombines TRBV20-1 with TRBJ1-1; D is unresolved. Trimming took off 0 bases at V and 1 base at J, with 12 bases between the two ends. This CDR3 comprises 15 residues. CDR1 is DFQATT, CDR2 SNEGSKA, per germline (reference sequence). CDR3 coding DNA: TGCAGTGCTAGAGATTCGGGCATCCAGAACACTGAAGCTTTCTTT. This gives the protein CSARDSGIQNTEAFF.

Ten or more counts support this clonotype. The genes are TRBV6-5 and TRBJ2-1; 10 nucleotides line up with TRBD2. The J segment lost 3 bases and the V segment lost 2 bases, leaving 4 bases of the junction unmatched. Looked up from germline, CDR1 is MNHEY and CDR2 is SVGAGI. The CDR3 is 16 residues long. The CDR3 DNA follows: TGTGCCAGCAGTTACCCTCGACTAGCGGGCTACAATGAGCAGTTCTTC. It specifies CASSYPRLAGYNEQFF.

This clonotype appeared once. This CDR3 is CASSLNDEGYTF. CDR3 DNA: TGTGCCAGCAGCTTGAACGACGAGGGCTACACCTTC. This chain uses TRBV2 with TRBJ1-2; no clear D gene. Germline lookup yields CDR1 SNHLY and CDR2 FYNNEI. This CDR3 is 12 amino acids long. V gave up 6 bases and J gave up 8 bases, with 13 bases separating them.

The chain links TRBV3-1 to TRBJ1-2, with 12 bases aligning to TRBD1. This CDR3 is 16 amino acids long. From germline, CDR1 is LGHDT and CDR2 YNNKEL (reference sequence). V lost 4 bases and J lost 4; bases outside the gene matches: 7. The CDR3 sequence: CASSLGQGALGYGYTF. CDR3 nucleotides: TGTGCCAGCAGCCTGGGACAGGGGGCTCTAGGCTATGGCTACACCTTC.